This T cell receptor (beta chain) comes out of a study of blood T cell repertoires in COVID-19. Study in general: Samples of COVID-19 (acute and convalescent) were obtained from the United States, Italy and Spain. PBMCs, B-cell-depleted T cells, or T cells were the source of the cDNA or gDNA that made up the material.

With 6 bases removed from V and 5 bases from J, the gap between germline ends came to 4 bases. The length of the CDR3 is 10 residues. Germline V gene data show CDR1 as MDHEN and CDR2 as SYDVKM. Original data processing: Estimates of nucleated cell counts were drawn from the amplification of reference gene primers. Here immunoSEQ multiplex PCR was the method, and the copy in TCRdb shows in-frame clones only, minus some. That table supplies the V and J calls and clone size; D and trimming were determined from the DNA. The profile shows around 270,000 clones, approximately 87% of them singletons. This sequence was found in a woman aged 50 to 60 with acute or convalescent COVID-19. This rearrangement joins TRBV28 to TRBJ2-5; D call uncertain. Sequencing was carried out using peripheral blood. The DNA for the CDR3 is TGTGCCAGCAGATCTGAGACCCAGTACTTC. Its protein is CASRSETQYF.